The entry that follows covers one T cell receptor beta chain sequence. These data are taken from a study of blood T cell repertoires in COVID-19. Germline lookup yields CDR1 MNHEY and CDR2 SVGAGI. V lost 8 bases and J lost 9; bases outside the gene matches: 6. The CDR3 totals 13 residues. Using immunoSEQ multiplex PCR, the repertoire was profiled, and TCRdb retains in-frame clones only, with some absent. The table lists about 170,000 clones, about 88% of them singletons, with around 7% in the top ten. V usage is TRBV6-5 and J usage is TRBJ2-1; 11 positions agree with TRBD2. Source material: peripheral blood. The receptor was isolated from a woman older than 75 in a cohort sampled during active or convalescent COVID-19. Here the CDR3 DNA reads TGTGCCAGCTTGGTAGCGGGAGGGACTGAGCAGTTCTTC. It encodes CASLVAGGTEQFF.